This T cell receptor (beta chain) comes out of a study of beta chain features in type 1 diabetes. Regarding the study as a whole: Among all four CD4+ subsets, Type 1 diabetes patients had TCRB CDR3s that were moderately but significantly shorter.

The investigators reverse transcribed all of the isolated RNA, so they sequenced expressed TCRB transcripts. TCRdb's table, derived via immunoSEQ multiplex PCR, lists solely in-frame clones and lacks some. Of hundreds of thousands of clones listed, around 15% are singletons. This clone was seen more than once but under ten times. What it binds is unknown. Trimming removed 0 bases from V and 6 bases from J; junction bases left unmatched: 10. The germline V gene has CDR1 SGHNT and CDR2 YYREEE (reference sequence). This CDR3 has 16 residues. Sequencing was performed on naive CD4+ T cells from blood. This chain links TRBV5-4 with TRBJ2-3; 7 nucleotides line up with TRBD2. The TCR was taken from a man between 18 and 29 years old with type 1 diabetes. The CDR3: CASSLAGGSVADTQYF. The CDR3 DNA reads TGTGCCAGCAGCTTGGCCGGCGGGAGTGTGGCCGATACGCAGTATTTT.